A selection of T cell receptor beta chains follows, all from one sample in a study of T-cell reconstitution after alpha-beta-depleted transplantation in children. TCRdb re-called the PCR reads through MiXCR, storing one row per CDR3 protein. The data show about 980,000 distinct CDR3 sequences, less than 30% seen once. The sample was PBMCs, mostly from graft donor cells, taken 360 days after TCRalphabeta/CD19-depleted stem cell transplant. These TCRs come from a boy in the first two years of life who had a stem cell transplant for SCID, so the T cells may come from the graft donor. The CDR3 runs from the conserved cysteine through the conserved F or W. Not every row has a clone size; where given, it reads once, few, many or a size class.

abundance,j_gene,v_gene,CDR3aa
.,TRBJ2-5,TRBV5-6,CASSLSSGGLFQETQYF
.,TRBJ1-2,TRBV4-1,CASSQDPWGPNYGYTF
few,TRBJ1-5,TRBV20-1,CSASSGGQPQHF
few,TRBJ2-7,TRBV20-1,CSAFRGTGSYEQYF
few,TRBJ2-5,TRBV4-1,CASSRKGTSGGALETQYF
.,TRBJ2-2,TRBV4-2,CASSIKGTGELFF
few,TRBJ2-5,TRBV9,CASSVGDWGETQYF
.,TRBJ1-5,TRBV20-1,CSAALTGEGQPQHF
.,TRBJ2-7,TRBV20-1,CSVWRTGRSYEQYF
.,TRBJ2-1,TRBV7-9,CASSLSPGQGKNEQFF